Described below is a single TCR delta chain sequence and its context. The target antigen is unknown. V was clipped by 3 bases and J by 0 bases; unmatched bases: 28. The CDR3 extends over 23 amino acids. Germline V gene sequence: CDR1 TSWWSYY, CDR2 QGS. This entry belongs to a study of Vδ1+ human thymocytes. Study-level results: Highly polyclonal TRG and TRD repertoires with Gaussian CDR3 length distributions appeared in thymus. Unlike peripheral blood Vdelta1+ controls, thymic delta-chain sequences included about 20% Vdelta2 and few Vdelta3.

Extracted RNA was reverse transcribed into cDNA. The CDR3 regions were amplified by multiplex PCR from V-gene primers to a constant-region primer. TCRdb fed the multiplex PCR reads into CATT to redo clone calling. The table lists more than 45,000 delta-chain clones, less than 15% of them singletons. V is TRDV1 and J is TRDJ1; 7 positions agree with TRDD3. This clonotype originated in a girl in the first two years of life who had congenital heart surgery. Sequences were obtained from Vdelta1+ gamma-delta thymocytes from the thymus. Sample subset: FACS-sorted CD3+ TCRalphabeta- TCRVdelta1+ TCRVdelta2- thymocytes. The chain's CDR3 is CALGDLGGTGKRSGGFYTDKLIF. The CDR3 bases are TGTGCTCTTGGGGATCTGGGGGGCACTGGAAAACGTTCCGGGGGATTTTACACCGATAAACTCATCTTT.